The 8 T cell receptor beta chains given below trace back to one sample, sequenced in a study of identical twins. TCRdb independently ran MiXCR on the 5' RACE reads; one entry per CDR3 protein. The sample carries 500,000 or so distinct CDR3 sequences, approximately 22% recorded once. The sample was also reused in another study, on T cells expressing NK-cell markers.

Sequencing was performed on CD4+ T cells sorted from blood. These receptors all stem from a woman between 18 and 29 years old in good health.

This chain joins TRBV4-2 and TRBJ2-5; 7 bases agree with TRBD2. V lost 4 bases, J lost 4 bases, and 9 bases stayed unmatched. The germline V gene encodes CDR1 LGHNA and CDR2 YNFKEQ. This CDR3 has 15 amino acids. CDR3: CASSRKLALIETQYF. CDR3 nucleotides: TGTGCCAGCAGCCGGAAACTAGCGCTGATAGAGACCCAGTACTTC.

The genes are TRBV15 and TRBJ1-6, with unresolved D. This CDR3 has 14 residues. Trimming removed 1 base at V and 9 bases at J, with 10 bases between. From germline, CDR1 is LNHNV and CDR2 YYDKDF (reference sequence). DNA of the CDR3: TGTGCCACCAGCAGAGTAAGGGTGGTTTCACCCCTCCACTTT. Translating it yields CATSRVRVVSPLHF.

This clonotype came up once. The CDR3 protein is CASSEGQGTSTNEKLFF. The CDR3 DNA sequence: TGTGCCAGCAGTGAAGGGCAGGGGACCTCAACTAATGAAAAACTGTTTTTT. The chain joins TRBV6-1 to TRBJ1-4, with D maybe TRBD1 (6 bases). Germline lookup yields CDR1 MNHNS and CDR2 SASEGT. The CDR3 sequence is 17 residues long. Trimming pared 1 base from V and 0 bases from J, leaving 12 bases between.

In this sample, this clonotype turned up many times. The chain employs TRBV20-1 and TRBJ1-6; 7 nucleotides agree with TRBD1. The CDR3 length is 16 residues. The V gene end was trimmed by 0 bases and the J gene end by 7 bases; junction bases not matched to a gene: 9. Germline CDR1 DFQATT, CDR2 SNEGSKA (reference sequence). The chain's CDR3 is CSARDPTSGGNSPLHF. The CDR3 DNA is TGCAGTGCTAGAGACCCGACTTCAGGGGGAAATTCACCCCTCCACTTT.

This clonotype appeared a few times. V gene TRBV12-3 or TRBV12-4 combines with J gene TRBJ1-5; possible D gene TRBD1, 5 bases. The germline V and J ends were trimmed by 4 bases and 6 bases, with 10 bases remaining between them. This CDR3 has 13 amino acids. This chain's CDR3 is CASSSGSRQPQHF. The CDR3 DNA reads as TGTGCCAGCAGTTCAGGGTCGCGTCAGCCCCAGCATTTT.

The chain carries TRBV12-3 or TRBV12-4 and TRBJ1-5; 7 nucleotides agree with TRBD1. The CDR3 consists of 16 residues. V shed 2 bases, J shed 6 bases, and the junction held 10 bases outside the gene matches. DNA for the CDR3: TGTGCCAGCAGTTTATCGACAGGGTCATCGAGTCAGCCCCAGCATTTT. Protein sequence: CASSLSTGSSSQPQHF.

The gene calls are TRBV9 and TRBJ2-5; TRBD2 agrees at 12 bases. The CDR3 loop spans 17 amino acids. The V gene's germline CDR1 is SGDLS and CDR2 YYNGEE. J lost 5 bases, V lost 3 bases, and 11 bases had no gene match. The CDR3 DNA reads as TGTGCCAGCAGCGCCGGCTTACTAGCGGGGGGTGGTGAGACCCAGTACTTC. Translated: CASSAGLLAGGGETQYF.

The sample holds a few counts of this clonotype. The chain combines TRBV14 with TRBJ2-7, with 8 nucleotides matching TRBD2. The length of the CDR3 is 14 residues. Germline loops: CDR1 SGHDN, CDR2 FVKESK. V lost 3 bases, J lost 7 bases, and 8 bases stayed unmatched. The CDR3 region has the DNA TGTGCCAGCAGCCAGCTGGGGCTAGCGGGTGAGCAGTACTTC. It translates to CASSQLGLAGEQYF.